This T cell receptor beta chain was captured by sequencing in a study of CD8+ T cells in alopecia areata. There are a few counts of this clone. Extracted from the samples, RNA was reverse transcribed into cDNA to serve as the sequencing template. Generated by immunoSEQ multiplex PCR, the TCRdb table keeps only in-frame clones and is missing some. The sample lists over 150,000 clones, roughly 60% seen once, with 1.5% to 2% in the top ten. Between the trimmed V and J ends, which lost 1 base and 2 bases, there was a span of 4 bases. The germline gives CDR1 SGHTA, CDR2 FQGNSA. The CDR3 is 13 residues long.

This TCR came from a human donor with alopecia areata. The source was CD4+ T cells sorted from blood, collected at week 0. The chain couples TRBV7-2 to TRBJ2-3; D is unclear. The CDR3 loop reads CASSLVFTDTQYF. The DNA for the CDR3 is TGTGCCAGCAGCTTAGTTTTCACAGATACGCAGTATTTT.